This TCR beta chain is drawn from a study of Tregs in tolerant kidney transplant recipients. Deletions cut 4 bases from V and 2 bases from J, with 12 bases between. Germline V lookup: CDR1 SEHNR, CDR2 FQNEAQ (reference sequence). This CDR3 region has 15 residues. Here immunoSEQ multiplex PCR was the method, and the copy in TCRdb shows in-frame clones only, minus some. Of under 100,000 clones in the sample, around 94% were seen once. Sequences were obtained from CD8+ T cells from blood. J is TRBJ1-3 and V is TRBV7-9; maybe TRBD1 (5 bases). This receptor was taken from a human donor in good health. The CDR3 protein is CASSSDRDPGNTIYF. The CDR3 DNA follows: TGTGCCAGCAGCTCCGACCGGGACCCTGGAAACACCATATATTTT. The variable domain in full, with the rest retrieved from reference TRBV7-9 and TRBJ1-3, is DTGVSQNPRHKITKRGQNVTFRCDPISEHNRLYWYRQTLGQGPEFLTYFQNEAQLEKSRLLSDRFSAERPKGSFSTLEIQRTEQGDSAMYLCASSSDRDPGNTIYFGEGSWLTVV.